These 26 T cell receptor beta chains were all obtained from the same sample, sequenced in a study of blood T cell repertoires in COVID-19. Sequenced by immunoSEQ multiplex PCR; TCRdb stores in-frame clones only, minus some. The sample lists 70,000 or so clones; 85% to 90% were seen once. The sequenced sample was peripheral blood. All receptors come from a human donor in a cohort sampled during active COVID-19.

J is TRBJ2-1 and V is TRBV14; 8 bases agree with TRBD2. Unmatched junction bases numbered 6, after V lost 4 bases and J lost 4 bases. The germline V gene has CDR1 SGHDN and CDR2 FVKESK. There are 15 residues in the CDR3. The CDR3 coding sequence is TGTGCCAGCAGCCTAAGCGGGAGTTGGTACAATGAGCAGTTCTTC. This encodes CASSLSGSWYNEQFF.

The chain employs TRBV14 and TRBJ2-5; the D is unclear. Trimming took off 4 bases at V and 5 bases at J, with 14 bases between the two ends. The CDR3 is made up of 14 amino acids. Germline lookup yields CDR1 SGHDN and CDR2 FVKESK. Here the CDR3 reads CASSLLREWETQYF. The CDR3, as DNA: TGTGCCAGCAGCCTTCTACGTGAGTGGGAGACCCAGTACTTC.

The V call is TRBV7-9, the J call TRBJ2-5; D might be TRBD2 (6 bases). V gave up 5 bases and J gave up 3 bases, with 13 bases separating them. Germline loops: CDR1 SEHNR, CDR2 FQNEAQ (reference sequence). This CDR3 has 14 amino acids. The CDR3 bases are TGTGCCAGCAGCCTTTGGGCTAGCGAAGAGACCCAGTACTTC. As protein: CASSLWASEETQYF.

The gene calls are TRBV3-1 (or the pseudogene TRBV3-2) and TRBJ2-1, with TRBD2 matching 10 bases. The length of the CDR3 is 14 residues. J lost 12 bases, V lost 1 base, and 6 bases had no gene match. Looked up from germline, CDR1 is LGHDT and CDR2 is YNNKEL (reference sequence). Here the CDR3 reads CASSQVIAGGWQFF. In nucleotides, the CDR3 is TGTGCCAGCAGCCAAGTAATAGCGGGAGGTTGGCAGTTCTTC.

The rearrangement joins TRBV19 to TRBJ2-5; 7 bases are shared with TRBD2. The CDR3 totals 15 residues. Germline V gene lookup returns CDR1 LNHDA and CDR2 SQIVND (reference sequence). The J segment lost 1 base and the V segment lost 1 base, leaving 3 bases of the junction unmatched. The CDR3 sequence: CASSIGGTTQETQYF. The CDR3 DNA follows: TGTGCCAGTAGTATAGGTGGGACTACCCAAGAGACCCAGTACTTC.

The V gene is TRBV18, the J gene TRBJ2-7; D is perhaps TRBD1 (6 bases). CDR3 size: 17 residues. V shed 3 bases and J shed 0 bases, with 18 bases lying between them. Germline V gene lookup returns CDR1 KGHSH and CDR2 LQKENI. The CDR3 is CASSPYRTDLRSYEQYF. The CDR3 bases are TGTGCCAGCTCACCTTACCGGACAGATCTTCGCTCCTACGAGCAGTACTTC.

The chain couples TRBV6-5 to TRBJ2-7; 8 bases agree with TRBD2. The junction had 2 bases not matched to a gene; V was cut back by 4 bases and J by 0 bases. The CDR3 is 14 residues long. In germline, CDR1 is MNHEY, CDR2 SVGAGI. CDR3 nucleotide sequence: TGTGCCAGCAGTTTAGCGGGAAGCTCCTACGAGCAGTACGTC. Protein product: CASSLAGSSYEQYV.

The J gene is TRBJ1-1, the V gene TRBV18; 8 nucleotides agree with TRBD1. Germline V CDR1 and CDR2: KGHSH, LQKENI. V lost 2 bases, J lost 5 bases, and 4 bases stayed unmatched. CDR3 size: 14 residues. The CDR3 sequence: CASSPGQGETEAFF. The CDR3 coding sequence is TGTGCCAGCTCACCAGGACAGGGTGAGACTGAAGCTTTCTTT.

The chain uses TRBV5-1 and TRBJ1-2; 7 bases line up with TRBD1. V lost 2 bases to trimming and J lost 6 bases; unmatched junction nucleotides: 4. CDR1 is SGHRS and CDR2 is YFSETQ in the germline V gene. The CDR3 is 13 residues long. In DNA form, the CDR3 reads TGCGCCAGCAGCTTAACAGGGGAGAATGGCTACACCTTC. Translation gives CASSLTGENGYTF.

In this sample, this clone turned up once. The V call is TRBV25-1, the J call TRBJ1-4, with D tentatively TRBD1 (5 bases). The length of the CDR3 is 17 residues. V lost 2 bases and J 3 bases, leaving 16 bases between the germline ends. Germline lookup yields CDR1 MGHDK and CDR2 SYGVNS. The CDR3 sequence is CASSEPPGGASNEKLFF. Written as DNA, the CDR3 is TGTGCCAGCAGTGAACCTCCCGGAGGGGCCTCTAATGAAAAACTGTTTTTT. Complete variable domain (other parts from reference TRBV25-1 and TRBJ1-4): EADIYQTPRYLVIGTGKKITLECSQTMGHDKMYWYQQDPGMELHLIHYSYGVNSTEKGDLSSESTVSRIRTEHFPLTLESARPSHTSQYLCASSEPPGGASNEKLFFGSGTQLSVL.

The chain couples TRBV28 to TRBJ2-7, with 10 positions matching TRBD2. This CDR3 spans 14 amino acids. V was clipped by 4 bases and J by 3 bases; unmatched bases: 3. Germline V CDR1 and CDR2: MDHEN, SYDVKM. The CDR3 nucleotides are TGTGCCAGCAGTTCTACTAGCGGGAACTACGAGCAGTACTTC. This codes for CASSSTSGNYEQYF.

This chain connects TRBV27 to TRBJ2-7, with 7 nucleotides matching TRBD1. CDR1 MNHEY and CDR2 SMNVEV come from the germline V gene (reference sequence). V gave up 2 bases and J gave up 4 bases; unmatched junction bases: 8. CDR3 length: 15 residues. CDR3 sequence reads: CASSLVAGGSYEQYF. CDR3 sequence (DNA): TGTGCCAGCAGTTTAGTGGCAGGGGGATCATACGAGCAGTACTTC.

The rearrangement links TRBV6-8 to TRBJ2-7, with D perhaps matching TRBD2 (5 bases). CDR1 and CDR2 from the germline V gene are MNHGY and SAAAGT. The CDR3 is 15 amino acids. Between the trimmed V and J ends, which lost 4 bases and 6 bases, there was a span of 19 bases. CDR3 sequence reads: CASSFPGRRSCEQYV. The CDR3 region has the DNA TGTGCCAGCAGTTTTCCGGGCCGGAGGAGCTGCGAGCAGTACGTC.

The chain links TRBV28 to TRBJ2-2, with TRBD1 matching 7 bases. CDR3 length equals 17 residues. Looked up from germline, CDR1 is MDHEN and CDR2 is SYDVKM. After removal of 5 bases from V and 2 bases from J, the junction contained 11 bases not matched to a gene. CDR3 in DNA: TGTGCCAGCAGTAACCCTTACGGGACAGCAAACACCGGGGAGCTGTTTTTT. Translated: CASSNPYGTANTGELFF.

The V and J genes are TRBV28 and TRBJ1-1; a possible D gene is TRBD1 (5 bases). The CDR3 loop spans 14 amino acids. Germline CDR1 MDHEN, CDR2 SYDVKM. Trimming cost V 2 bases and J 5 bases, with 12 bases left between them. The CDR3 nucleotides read TGTGCCAGCAGTTTAGTGCAGGCAGGGACTGAAGCTTTCTTT. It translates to CASSLVQAGTEAFF.

CDR3 DNA sequence: TGCGCCAGCAGACTAGGGACAGGTTATGGCTACACCTTC. Encoded protein: CASRLGTGYGYTF. The rearrangement uses TRBV5-1 and TRBJ1-2; TRBD1 matches 8 bases. The CDR3 is 13 amino acids. The junction had 5 bases not matched to a gene; V was cut back by 5 bases and J by 5 bases. Germline-derived CDR1 and CDR2 are SGHRS and YFSETQ.

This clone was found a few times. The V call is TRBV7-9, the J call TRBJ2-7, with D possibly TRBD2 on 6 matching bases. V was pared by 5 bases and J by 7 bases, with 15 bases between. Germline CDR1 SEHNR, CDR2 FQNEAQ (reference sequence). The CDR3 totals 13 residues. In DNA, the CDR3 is TGTGCCAGCAGCGCGTGGGACTTTCGAGAGCAGTACGTC. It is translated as CASSAWDFREQYV.

CDR3 nucleotide sequence: TGTGCCAGCAGCGCAGGGGGCACTGAAGCTTTCTTT. It encodes CASSAGGTEAFF. V gene TRBV9 combines with J gene TRBJ1-1; 7 bases match TRBD1. Germline V gene lookup returns CDR1 SGDLS and CDR2 YYNGEE. After removal of 3 bases from V and 4 bases from J, the junction contained 0 bases not matched to a gene. This CDR3 spans 12 amino acids.

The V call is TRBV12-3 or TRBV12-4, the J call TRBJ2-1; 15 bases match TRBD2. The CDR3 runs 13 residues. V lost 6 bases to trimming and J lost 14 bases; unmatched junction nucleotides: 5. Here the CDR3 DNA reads TGTGCCAGCAGCCCTGGACTAGCGGGAGGGGAGTTCTTC. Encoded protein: CASSPGLAGGEFF.

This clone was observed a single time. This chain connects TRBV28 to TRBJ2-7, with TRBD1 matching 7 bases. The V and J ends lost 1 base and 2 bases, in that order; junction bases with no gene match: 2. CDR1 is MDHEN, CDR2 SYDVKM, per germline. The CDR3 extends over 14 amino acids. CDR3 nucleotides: TGTGCCAGCAGTTTATACCAGGGGGCCTACGAGCAGTACTTC. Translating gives CASSLYQGAYEQYF.

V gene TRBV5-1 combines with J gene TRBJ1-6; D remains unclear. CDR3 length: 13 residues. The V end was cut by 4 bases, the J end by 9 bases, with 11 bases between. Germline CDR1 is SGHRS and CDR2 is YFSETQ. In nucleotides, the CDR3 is TGCGCCAGCAGCACTGATTTCGGTTCACCCCTCCACTTT. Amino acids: CASSTDFGSPLHF.

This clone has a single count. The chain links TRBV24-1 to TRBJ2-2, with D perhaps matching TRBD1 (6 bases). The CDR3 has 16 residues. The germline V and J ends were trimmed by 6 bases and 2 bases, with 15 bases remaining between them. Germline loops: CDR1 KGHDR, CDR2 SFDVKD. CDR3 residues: CATSSWADSNTGELFF. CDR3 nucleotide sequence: TGTGCCACCAGTTCCTGGGCGGACAGTAACACCGGGGAGCTGTTTTTT.

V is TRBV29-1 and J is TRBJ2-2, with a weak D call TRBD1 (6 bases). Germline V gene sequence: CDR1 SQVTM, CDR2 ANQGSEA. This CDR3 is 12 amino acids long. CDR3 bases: TGCAGTCACAGGGAGAACACCGGGGAGCTGTTTTTT. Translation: CSHRENTGELFF.

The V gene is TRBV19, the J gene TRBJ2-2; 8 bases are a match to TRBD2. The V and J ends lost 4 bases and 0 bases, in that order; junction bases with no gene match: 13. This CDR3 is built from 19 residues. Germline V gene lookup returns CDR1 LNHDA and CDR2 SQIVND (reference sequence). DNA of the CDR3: TGTGCCAGTAGTACCATGGCGGGGGGCTATTACGCGAACACCGGGGAGCTGTTTTTT. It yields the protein CASSTMAGGYYANTGELFF. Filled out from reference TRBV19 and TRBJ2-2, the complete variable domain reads DGGITQSPKYLFRKEGQNVTLSCEQNLNHDAMYWYRQDPGQGLRLIYYSQIVNDFQKGDIAEGYSVSREKKESFPLTVTSAQKNPTAFYLCASSTMAGGYYANTGELFFGEGSRLTVL.

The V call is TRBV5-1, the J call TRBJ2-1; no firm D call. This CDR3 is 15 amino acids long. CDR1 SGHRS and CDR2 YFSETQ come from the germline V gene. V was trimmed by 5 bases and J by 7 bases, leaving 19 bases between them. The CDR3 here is CASRLTLSFGNEQFF. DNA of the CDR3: TGCGCCAGCAGGCTGACCCTTAGCTTCGGAAATGAGCAGTTCTTC.

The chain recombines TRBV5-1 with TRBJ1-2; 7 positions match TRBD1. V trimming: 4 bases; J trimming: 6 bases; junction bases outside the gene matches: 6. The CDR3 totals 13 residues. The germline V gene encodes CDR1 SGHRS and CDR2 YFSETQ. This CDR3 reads CASSEQGRDGYTF. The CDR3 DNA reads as TGCGCCAGCAGCGAACAGGGGCGAGATGGCTACACCTTC. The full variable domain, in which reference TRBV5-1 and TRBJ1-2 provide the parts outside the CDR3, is KAGVTQTPRYLIKTRGQQVTLSCSPISGHRSVSWYQQTPGQGLQFLFEYFSETQRNKGNFPGRFSGRQFSNSRSEMNVSTLELGDSALYLCASSEQGRDGYTFGSGTRLTVV.